A single count supports the clone carrying this TCR beta chain. Only CD45RO-negative cells positively selected for CCR7 counted as naive CD8 cells, so terminally differentiated effector memory CD45RA+ cells were excluded. The source of the sample is a study of shared clonotypes between healthy human individuals. Germline values: CDR1 MNHEY, CDR2 SVGAGI. V dropped 0 bases and J dropped 1 base, with 10 bases sitting between them. The CDR3 is 15 residues long. The table came from immunoSEQ multiplex PCR; TCRdb's copy has only in-frame clones and leaves some out. This sample has 660,000 or so clones, with 95% to 96% found just once.

The chain recombines TRBV6-5 with TRBJ2-7; a possible D gene is TRBD2 (6 bases). Material for sequencing was naive CD8+ T cells sorted from blood. The source is a woman aged 25 to 39 in good health. The CDR3: CASSYSGGGSYEQYF. The CDR3 DNA follows: TGTGCCAGCAGTTACTCCGGGGGAGGTTCCTACGAGCAGTACTTC.